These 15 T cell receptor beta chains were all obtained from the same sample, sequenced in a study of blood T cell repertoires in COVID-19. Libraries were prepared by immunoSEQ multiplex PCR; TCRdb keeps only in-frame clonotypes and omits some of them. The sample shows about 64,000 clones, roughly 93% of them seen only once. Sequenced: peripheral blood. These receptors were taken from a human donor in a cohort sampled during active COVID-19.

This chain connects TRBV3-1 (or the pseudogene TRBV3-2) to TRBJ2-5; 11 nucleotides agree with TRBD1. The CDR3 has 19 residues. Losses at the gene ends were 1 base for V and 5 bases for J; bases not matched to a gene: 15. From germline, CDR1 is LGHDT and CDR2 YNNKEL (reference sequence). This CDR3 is CASSQVKLQDRGRGETQYF. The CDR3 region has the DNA TGTGCCAGCAGCCAAGTCAAGCTGCAGGACAGGGGGCGCGGGGAGACCCAGTACTTC.

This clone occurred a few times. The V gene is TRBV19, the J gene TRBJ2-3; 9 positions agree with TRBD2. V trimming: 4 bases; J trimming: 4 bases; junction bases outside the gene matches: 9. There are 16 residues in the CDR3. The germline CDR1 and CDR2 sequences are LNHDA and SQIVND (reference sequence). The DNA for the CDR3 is TGTGCCAGTAGTAGTTGGTGGCTAGCGGGATCAGATACGCAGTATTTT. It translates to CASSSWWLAGSDTQYF. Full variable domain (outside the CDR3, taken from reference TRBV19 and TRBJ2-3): DGGITQSPKYLFRKEGQNVTLSCEQNLNHDAMYWYRQDPGQGLRLIYYSQIVNDFQKGDIAEGYSVSREKKESFPLTVTSAQKNPTAFYLCASSSWWLAGSDTQYFGPGTRLTVL.

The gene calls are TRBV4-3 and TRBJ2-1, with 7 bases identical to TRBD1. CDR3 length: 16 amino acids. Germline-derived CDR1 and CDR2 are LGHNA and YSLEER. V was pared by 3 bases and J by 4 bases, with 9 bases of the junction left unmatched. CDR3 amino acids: CASSHLQGSKYNEQFF. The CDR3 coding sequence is TGCGCCAGCAGCCACCTACAGGGGAGTAAGTACAATGAGCAGTTCTTC.

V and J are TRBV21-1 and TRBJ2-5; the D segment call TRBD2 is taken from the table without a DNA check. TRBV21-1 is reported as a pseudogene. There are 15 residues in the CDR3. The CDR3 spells CASPWKQEGGETQYF. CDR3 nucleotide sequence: TGTGCCAGCCCCTGGAAACAGGAGGGGGGGGAGACCCAGTACTTC.

CDR3 residues: CASSFRWTGGHEKLFF. In DNA form, the CDR3 reads TGTGCCAGCAGTTTCAGGTGGACAGGGGGCCATGAAAAACTGTTTTTT. The V call is TRBV28, the J call TRBJ1-4, with 11 bases that match TRBD1. The J segment lost 6 bases and the V segment lost 3 bases, leaving 6 bases of the junction unmatched. The germline CDR1 and CDR2 sequences are MDHEN and SYDVKM. The CDR3 is 16 amino acids. The whole variable domain, filled in from reference TRBV28 and TRBJ1-4, reads DVKVTQSSRYLVKRTGEKVFLECVQDMDHENMFWYRQDPGLGLRLIYFSYDVKMKEKGDIPEGYSVSREKKERFSLILESASTNQTSMYLCASSFRWTGGHEKLFFGSGTQLSVL.

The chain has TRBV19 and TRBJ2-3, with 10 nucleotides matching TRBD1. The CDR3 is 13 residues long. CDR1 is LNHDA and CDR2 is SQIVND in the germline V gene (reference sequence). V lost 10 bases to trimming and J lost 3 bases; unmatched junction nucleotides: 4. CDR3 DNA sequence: TGTGCCACAGCGGACAGGGGGACAGATACGCAGTATTTT. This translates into CATADRGTDTQYF.

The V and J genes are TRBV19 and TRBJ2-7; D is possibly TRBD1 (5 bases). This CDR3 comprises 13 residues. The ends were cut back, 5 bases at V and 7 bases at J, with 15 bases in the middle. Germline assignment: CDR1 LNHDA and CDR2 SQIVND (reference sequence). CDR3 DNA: TGTGCCAGTAGTGCAGGGCCCCTGAGAGAGCAGTACTTC. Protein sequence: CASSAGPLREQYF.

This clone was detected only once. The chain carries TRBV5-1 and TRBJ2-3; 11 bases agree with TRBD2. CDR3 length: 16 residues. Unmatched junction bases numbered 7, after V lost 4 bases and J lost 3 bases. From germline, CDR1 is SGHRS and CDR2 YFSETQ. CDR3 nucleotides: TGCGCCAGCAGCGGGGGACTAGCGGCCAAAACAGATACGCAGTATTTT. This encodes CASSGGLAAKTDTQYF.

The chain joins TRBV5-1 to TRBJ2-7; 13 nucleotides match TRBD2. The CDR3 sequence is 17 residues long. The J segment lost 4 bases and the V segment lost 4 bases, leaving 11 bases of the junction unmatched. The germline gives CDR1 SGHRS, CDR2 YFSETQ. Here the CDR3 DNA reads TGCGCCAGCAGCGCTAGGGGACTAGCGGGGAGAATGTACGAGCAGTACTTC. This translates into CASSARGLAGRMYEQYF.

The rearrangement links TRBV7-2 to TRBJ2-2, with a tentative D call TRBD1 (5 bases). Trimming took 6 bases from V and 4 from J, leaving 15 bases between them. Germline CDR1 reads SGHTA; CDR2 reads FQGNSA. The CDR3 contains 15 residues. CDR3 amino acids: CASRGSRAPTGELFF. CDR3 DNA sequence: TGTGCCAGCAGAGGGTCCAGGGCCCCCACCGGGGAGCTGTTTTTT.

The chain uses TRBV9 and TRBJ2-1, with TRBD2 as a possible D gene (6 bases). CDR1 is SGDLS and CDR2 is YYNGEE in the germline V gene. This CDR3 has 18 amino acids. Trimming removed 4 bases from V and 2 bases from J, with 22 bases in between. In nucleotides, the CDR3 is TGTGCCAGCAGCCTCCTCGCGGGGCTAGCGTCGCCCTACAATGAGCAGTTCTTC. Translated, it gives CASSLLAGLASPYNEQFF.

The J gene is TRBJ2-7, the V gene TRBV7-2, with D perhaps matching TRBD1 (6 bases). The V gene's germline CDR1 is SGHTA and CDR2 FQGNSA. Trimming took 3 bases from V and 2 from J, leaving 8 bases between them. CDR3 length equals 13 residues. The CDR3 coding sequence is TGTGCCAGCAGCTTCTCAGGGGCCTACGAGCAGTACTTC. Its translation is CASSFSGAYEQYF.

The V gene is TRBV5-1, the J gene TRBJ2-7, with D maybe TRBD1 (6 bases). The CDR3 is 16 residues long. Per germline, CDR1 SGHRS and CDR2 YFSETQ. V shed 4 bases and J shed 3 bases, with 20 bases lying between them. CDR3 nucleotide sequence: TGCGCCAGCAGCCATGGTTTGGGACAAGGAAACTACGAGCAGTACTTC. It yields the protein CASSHGLGQGNYEQYF.

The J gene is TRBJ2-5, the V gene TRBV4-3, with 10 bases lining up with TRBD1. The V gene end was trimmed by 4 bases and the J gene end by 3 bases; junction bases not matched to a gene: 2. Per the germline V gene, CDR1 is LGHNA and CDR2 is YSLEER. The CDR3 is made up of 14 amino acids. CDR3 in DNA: TGCGCCAGCAGCCTGACAGGGGGCAAAGAGACCCAGTACTTC. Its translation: CASSLTGGKETQYF.

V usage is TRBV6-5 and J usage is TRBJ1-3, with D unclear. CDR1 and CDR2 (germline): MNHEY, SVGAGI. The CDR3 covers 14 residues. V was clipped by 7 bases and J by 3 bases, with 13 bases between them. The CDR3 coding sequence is TGTGCCAGCACAGGCAGAGTCGGTGGAAACACCATATATTTT. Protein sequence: CASTGRVGGNTIYF.